This TCR beta chain was recovered during a study of cytomegalovirus exposure and HLA in healthy donors. General observations from the study: According to the study, 150 to 200 TCR beta chains were cytomegalovirus-associated. The analysis excluded some indistinguishable V segments, including TRBV6-2 and TRBV6-3.

As to this clone: The target antigen is unknown.

From germline, CDR1 is MGHRA and CDR2 YSYEKL. V was shortened by 2 bases and J by 3 bases, with 13 bases between the two germline ends. This CDR3 is 15 amino acids long. PCR was performed using 60 Vbeta and 13 Jbeta primers. Data came from immunoSEQ multiplex PCR; TCRdb stores just in-frame clones and leaves some out. This repertoire shows about 110,000 clones, just over 15% found once; its top ten account for 1.9%. Specimen: PBMCs. The TCR sequence derives from a woman aged 18 to 35 in good health and CMV-seronegative. J is TRBJ1-2 and V is TRBV4-1, with D tentatively TRBD1 (5 bases). The CDR3 DNA reads as TGCGCCAGCAGCCAACCTCCATGGGGGGACTATGGCTACACCTTC. Its protein is CASSQPPWGDYGYTF.